This entry lists 31 T cell receptor beta chains sequenced from one sample in a study of T cell clonality in common variable immunodeficiency. Profiling relied on immunoSEQ multiplex PCR, and the TCRdb table lists in-frame clones only, not all of them. The repertoire yields 60,000 to 75,000 clones, none seen only once; the top ten contain over 1.5%. Specimen: peripheral blood mononuclear cells. The source is a person aged 18 to 75 in good health.

This clone was seen repeatedly, ten times or more. One end of the junction fails to match germline, which may point to a read error. The read terminates 3 residues ahead of where the CDR3 ends, so the germline J gene completes it. The chain carries TRBV20-1 and TRBJ2-1, with 8 bases matching TRBD2. This CDR3 region has 13 residues. Looked up from germline, CDR1 is DFQATT and CDR2 is SNEGSKA (reference sequence). The CDR3 bases that were read are TGCAGTGCGAGAGGGACTAGATTTTATGAG. Translated: CSARGTRFYE. The entire CDR3 protein reads CSARGTRFYEQFF.

This clone was counted ten times or more. The CDR3 goes on 3 residues after the read ends, and that part is filled in from the germline J gene. The V gene is TRBV7-2, the J gene TRBJ1-1; D gene uncertain. Germline V gives CDR1 SGHTA, CDR2 FQGNSA. There are 13 residues in the CDR3. Trimming left V 2 bases short and J 2 bases short, with 6 bases between. The covered CDR3 bases are TGTGCCAGCAGCTTACACAGAAACACTGAA. Translation: CASSLHRNTE. The whole CDR3 sequence is CASSLHRNTEAFF.

This clone has at least ten counts. The read comes to an end 3 residues before the CDR3 does, leaving the germline J gene to fill in the end. The V gene is TRBV7-3, the J gene TRBJ1-1; D uncertain. The CDR3 runs 13 residues. The V and J ends lost 5 bases and 1 base respectively, with 8 bases between them. From germline, CDR1 is SGHTA and CDR2 FQGTGA. CDR3 sequence reads: CASSVNGNTEAFF. The sequenced CDR3 bases are TGTGCCAGCAGCGTGAACGGGAACACTGAA.

This clone was counted only a few times. The read halts 3 residues ahead of the CDR3 end, with the missing end drawn from the germline J gene. This sequence joins TRBV30 and TRBJ1-2, with D maybe TRBD1 (6 bases). The CDR3 is 12 amino acids. Germline CDR1 and CDR2: GTSNPN and SVGIG (reference sequence). The CDR3 spells CAWSQQGNDYTF. The sequenced CDR3 bases are TGTGCCTGGAGTCAACAGGGAAATGAC.

A note on this clone: Germline is not matched at one junction end, which may reflect a read error. The observed sequence ends 3 residues before the CDR3 terminus, with the missing tail filled in from the germline J gene. This chain links TRBV7-8 with TRBJ1-2; TRBD1 aligns across 7 bases. The CDR3 loop spans 17 amino acids. Germline V gene data show CDR1 as SGHVS and CDR2 as FQNEAQ. The DNA read from the CDR3 is TGTGCCAGCAGCTTAGAGGCAGGGGGAACTCCCTACTATGAC. Encoded protein: CASSLEAGGTPYYD. The entire CDR3 sequence reads CASSLEAGGTPYYDYTF. Full variable domain (remainder filled in from reference TRBV7-8 and TRBJ1-2): GAGVSQSPRYKVAKRGQDVALRCDPISGHVSLFWYQQALGQGPEFLTYFQNEAQLDKSGLPSDRFFAERPEGSVSTLKIQRTQQEDSAVYLCASSLEAGGTPYYDYTFGSGTRLTVV.

Comment on this clone: The sequenced fragment ends 3 residues before the CDR3 boundary, so the rest is inferred from the germline J gene. The chain has TRBV7-6 and TRBJ2-2, with 9 bases identical to TRBD1. Germline CDR1 SGHVS, CDR2 FNYEAQ. V was clipped by 5 bases and J by 6 bases; unmatched bases: 16. This CDR3 comprises 18 residues. The CDR3 sequence is CASSVETPGQGLAGELFF. The CDR3 bases that were read are TGTGCCAGCAGCGTAGAGACTCCGGGACAGGGTTTGGCCGGGGAG.

This clone was observed at least ten times. Coverage ceases 3 residues before the CDR3 finishes, and the germline J gene fills in the end. The V and J genes are TRBV19 and TRBJ2-3; D is undetermined. This CDR3 is 14 amino acids long. CDR1 and CDR2 (germline): LNHDA, SQIVND (reference sequence). V was trimmed by 2 bases and J by 4 bases, leaving 10 bases between them. The part of the CDR3 DNA that was read is TGTGCCAGTAGTATAACCCCCCGGTCAGATACG. Protein product: CASSITPRSDT. The CDR3 in its entirety is CASSITPRSDTQYF. The full variable domain, its missing parts supplied by reference TRBV19 and TRBJ2-3, is DGGITQSPKYLFRKEGQNVTLSCEQNLNHDAMYWYRQDPGQGLRLIYYSQIVNDFQKGDIAEGYSVSREKKESFPLTVTSAQKNPTAFYLCASSITPRSDTQYFGPGTRLTVL.

This clone has a count of ten or more. The CDR3 end is not reached by the read, which stops 3 residues before it; the germline J gene fills it in. This rearrangement joins TRBV20-1 to TRBJ2-3; D call uncertain. This CDR3 contains 11 residues. Germline lookup yields CDR1 DFQATT and CDR2 SNEGSKA (reference sequence). V was pared by 7 bases and J by 1 base, with 6 bases between. Partial CDR3 DNA: TGCAGTGTATCCCGCACAGATACG. It is translated as CSVSRTDT. The entire CDR3 protein reads CSVSRTDTQYF.

This clone appeared many times. The CDR3 end lies 3 residues beyond the end of the read and is filled in from the germline J gene. The rearrangement joins TRBV20-1 to TRBJ2-1; 8 nucleotides agree with TRBD2. From germline, CDR1 is DFQATT and CDR2 SNEGSKA (reference sequence). The CDR3 sequence is 14 residues long. Trimming took 6 bases from V and 6 from J; bases not matched to a gene: 10. The covered CDR3 bases are TGCAGTGCCGCCGGTGATAGCGGGATCAATGAG. It specifies CSAAGDSGINE. The full CDR3 is CSAAGDSGINEQFF.

At least ten counts were recorded for this clone. The read falls 3 residues short of the CDR3 end, and the missing part is taken from the germline J gene. The V gene is TRBV6-2 or TRBV6-3, the J gene TRBJ1-2; 12 bases align to TRBD1. Unmatched junction bases numbered 3, after V lost 6 bases and J lost 7 bases. Per germline, CDR1 MNHEY and CDR2 SVGEGT. The CDR3 totals 13 residues. The covered CDR3 bases are TGTGCCAGCAGGGGACAGGGGGCGCCTGGC. This translates into CASRGQGAPG. The full CDR3 reads CASRGQGAPGYTF.

There are many counts of this clone. The read ends 3 residues shy of where the CDR3 ends; the end is completed using the germline J gene. V usage is TRBV5-1 and J usage is TRBJ1-5, with D perhaps matching TRBD1 (5 bases). The V gene lost 2 bases and the J gene lost 4 bases, with 10 bases spanning the gap. The germline V gene encodes CDR1 SGHRS and CDR2 YFSETQ. The CDR3 consists of 14 residues. The chain's CDR3 is CASSLEGLNQPQHF. The DNA read from the CDR3 is TGCGCCAGCAGCTTAGAGGGGCTAAATCAGCCC.

This clone was observed many times. The covered CDR3 bases are TGTGCCAGCAGTGACCCTCGAGACAGGGGAAAACGGTCACCC. This encodes CASSDPRDRGKRSP. The entire CDR3 sequence reads CASSDPRDRGKRSPLHF. V gene TRBV2 combines with J gene TRBJ1-6; 8 positions agree with TRBD1. The sequenced fragment ends 3 residues before the CDR3 boundary, so the rest is inferred from the germline J gene. Germline loops: CDR1 SNHLY, CDR2 FYNNEI. Unmatched junction bases numbered 14, after V lost 3 bases and J lost 10 bases. The CDR3 is 17 amino acids.

This clone appeared many times. One base away lies a much larger clone, so this may be a sequencing read error. The read stops 3 residues short of the end of the CDR3; the missing end is completed from the germline J gene. V usage is TRBV5-1 and J usage is TRBJ1-1; D call uncertain. This CDR3 region has 19 residues. CDR1 is SGHRS, CDR2 YFSETQ, per germline. This CDR3 reads CAGSLVTAGGGRGNTEAFF. CDR3 DNA (partial): TGCGCCGGCAGCTTGGTAACAGCGGGCGGCGGGCGGGGGAACACTGAA.

This clone was seen at least ten times. The read ends 3 residues before the CDR3 terminus; that terminus is restored from the germline J gene. V gene TRBV9 combines with J gene TRBJ2-7; 10 bases are shared with TRBD2. The ends lost 1 base at V and 5 bases at J; junction bases unmatched: 6. Germline V gives CDR1 SGDLS, CDR2 YYNGEE. This CDR3 is built from 15 residues. This CDR3 reads CASSVKASGSDEQYF. The CDR3 DNA, read in part, is TGTGCCAGCAGCGTAAAGGCTAGCGGGAGCGACGAG. Full variable domain (rest looked up from reference TRBV9 and TRBJ2-7): DSGVTQTPKHLITATGQRVTLRCSPRSGDLSVYWYQQSLDQGLQFLIQYYNGEERAKGNILERFSAQQFPDLHSELNLSSLELGDSALYFCASSVKASGSDEQYFGPGTRLTVT.

This clone appeared many times. The read terminates 3 residues ahead of where the CDR3 ends, so the germline J gene completes it. The V and J genes are TRBV7-2 and TRBJ2-5; 12 positions agree with TRBD2. CDR1 and CDR2 from the germline V gene are SGHTA and FQGNSA. The V gene end was trimmed by 1 base and the J gene end by 4 bases; junction bases not matched to a gene: 1. The CDR3 runs 15 residues. The CDR3 DNA, read in part, is TGTGCCAGCAGCTTAGGACTAGCGGGAGCAGAGACC. It codes for CASSLGLAGAET. The entire CDR3 reads CASSLGLAGAETQYF.

This clone was counted at least ten times. The read ends 3 residues before the CDR3 terminus; that terminus is restored from the germline J gene. The rearrangement uses TRBV20-1 and TRBJ1-2; 7 positions agree with TRBD1. The CDR3 runs 13 residues. The V gene's germline CDR1 is DFQATT and CDR2 SNEGSKA (reference sequence). The ends lost 2 bases at V and 1 base at J; junction bases unmatched: 1. The CDR3 protein is CSARQGVNYGYTF. The sequenced CDR3 bases are TGCAGTGCTAGACAGGGGGTTAACTATGGC.

At least ten counts were recorded for this clone. The CDR3 end is not reached by the read, which stops 3 residues before it; the germline J gene fills it in. This chain uses TRBV20-1 with TRBJ1-5; 10 nucleotides line up with TRBD1. From germline, CDR1 is DFQATT and CDR2 SNEGSKA (reference sequence). This CDR3 has 13 residues. CDR3 residues: CSMRQGADQPQHF. The CDR3 DNA, read in part, is TGCAGCATGAGACAGGGGGCGGATCAGCCC.

At least ten counts were recorded for this clone. Read data end 3 residues before the CDR3 end; the end is taken from the germline J gene. This sequence joins TRBV28 and TRBJ2-3; 8 bases match TRBD2. Germline V gives CDR1 MDHEN, CDR2 SYDVKM. CDR3 length: 15 amino acids. The trim removed 2 bases at V and 0 bases at J, leaving 1 base unmatched. The DNA read from the CDR3 is TGTGCCAGCAGTTTAACTAGCGGTAGCACAGATACG. Translated: CASSLTSGSTDT. In full, the CDR3 is CASSLTSGSTDTQYF.

This clone was counted many times. The read gets to within 3 residues of the CDR3 end, and the germline J gene fills in the rest. The chain carries TRBV7-3 and TRBJ1-4; tentative D call: TRBD1 (6 bases). Germline lookup yields CDR1 SGHTA and CDR2 FQGTGA. This CDR3 contains 14 residues. V lost 8 bases and J 4 bases, leaving 14 bases between the germline ends. The sequenced CDR3 bases are TGTGCCAGCGGCGGTGACAGGAGTAATGAAAAA. Encoded protein: CASGGDRSNEK. The full CDR3 protein reads CASGGDRSNEKLFF.

This clone has ten or more counts. The read comes to an end 3 residues before the CDR3 does, leaving the germline J gene to fill in the end. The chain links TRBV6-1 to TRBJ2-7; D is uncertain. In germline, CDR1 is MNHNS, CDR2 SASEGT. The CDR3 consists of 12 residues. V was trimmed by 3 bases and J by 3 bases, leaving 6 bases between them. CDR3 residues: CASSDIGYEQYF. CDR3 DNA, as far as it was read: TGTGCCAGCAGTGATATCGGCTACGAG.

This clone was seen repeatedly, ten times or more. The read comes to an end 3 residues before the CDR3 does, leaving the germline J gene to fill in the end. The V and J genes are TRBV10-3 and TRBJ2-2; TRBD2 matches at 7 bases. Germline CDR1 is ENHRY and CDR2 is SYGVKD. The CDR3 is 18 amino acids. V shed 3 bases and J 3 bases; nucleotides not matched to a gene: 13. CDR3 DNA (partial): TGTGCCATCAGTGAACCGGGAGAGGCGGGAGTGCACACCGGGGAG. Protein product: CAISEPGEAGVHTGE. The whole CDR3 protein is CAISEPGEAGVHTGELFF.

This clone showed up many times. The CDR3 end lies 3 residues beyond the end of the read and is filled in from the germline J gene. The sample contains more than one DNA sequence encoding this CDR3. The chain is built from TRBV12-5 and TRBJ2-2; 8 bases match TRBD2. The CDR3 length is 15 residues. Per germline, CDR1 LGHNT and CDR2 FRNRAP. J was trimmed by 6 bases and V by 4 bases; bases with no gene match: 7. The CDR3 protein is CASGSMREVAGELFF. Partial CDR3 DNA: TGTGCTAGTGGTTCCATGCGGGAGGTCGCCGGGGAG.

In this sample, this clone turned up many times. CDR3 DNA (partial): TGCAGTGCGTCGCCCGTGGGAGCGGGTTACAGCTCCTACAATGAG. Translating it yields CSASPVGAGYSSYNE. The full CDR3 protein is CSASPVGAGYSSYNEQFF. The chain has TRBV20-1 and TRBJ2-1, with TRBD2 as a possible D gene (6 bases). The read stops 3 residues short of the end of the CDR3; the missing end is completed from the germline J gene. The CDR3 extends over 18 amino acids. The germline V and J ends were trimmed by 6 bases and 0 bases, with 24 bases remaining between them. CDR1 is DFQATT and CDR2 is SNEGSKA in the germline V gene (reference sequence).

This clone was recorded at least ten times. Read coverage stops 3 residues before the CDR3 terminus; the germline J gene supplies the remainder. The chain has TRBV7-2 and TRBJ2-7; 10 bases match TRBD1. The germline gives CDR1 SGHTA, CDR2 FQGNSA. With 5 bases clipped from V and 3 bases from J, the junction kept 7 bases outside the gene matches. The CDR3 spans 15 residues. CDR3 bases read: TGTGCCAGCAGCCGGGGACAGGGGTATCTCTACGAG. This sequence encodes CASSRGQGYLYE. The CDR3 in full is CASSRGQGYLYEQYF.

This clone has a count of ten or more. The CDR3 is cut off 3 residues early in the read; its end comes from the germline J gene. The gene calls are TRBV10-1 and TRBJ2-3; no definite D call. CDR1 is WNHNN and CDR2 is SYGVQD in the germline V gene (reference sequence). V was clipped by 0 bases and J by 0 bases, with 10 bases between them. This CDR3 spans 16 amino acids. The CDR3 here is CASSESSGASTDTQYF. The covered CDR3 bases are TGCGCCAGCAGTGAGTCGTCAGGAGCTAGCACAGATACG.

There are many counts of this clone. CDR3 protein: CASSGNRGQETQYF. CDR3 DNA (partial): TGCGCCAGCAGCGGAAACCGGGGACAAGAGACC. V usage is TRBV5-1 and J usage is TRBJ2-5, with D perhaps TRBD2 (5 bases). The read halts 3 residues ahead of the CDR3 end, with the missing end drawn from the germline J gene. From germline, CDR1 is SGHRS and CDR2 YFSETQ. V gave up 4 bases and J gave up 2 bases, with 12 bases separating them. CDR3 length: 14 amino acids.

This clone was found many times. Read sequence stops 3 residues before the CDR3 end, and the germline J gene provides the missing end. J is TRBJ1-1 and V is TRBV14; no clear D. The CDR3 sequence is 17 residues long. V dropped 0 bases and J dropped 0 bases, with 14 bases sitting between them. Per the germline V gene, CDR1 is SGHDN and CDR2 is FVKESK. The part of the CDR3 DNA that was read is TGTGCCAGCAGCCAAGATCGGGGTCTTATCATGAACACTGAA. Residues: CASSQDRGLIMNTE. The CDR3 in its entirety is CASSQDRGLIMNTEAFF.

This clone has at least ten counts. The CDR3 extends 3 residues past the end of the read, so its final part is completed from the germline J gene. The V gene is TRBV19, the J gene TRBJ2-4; no definite D call. From germline, CDR1 is LNHDA and CDR2 SQIVND (reference sequence). V lost 6 bases and J lost 3, with 12 bases in between. The CDR3 totals 14 residues. The CDR3 here is CASSAPRIKNIQYF. The sequenced part of the CDR3 DNA is TGTGCCAGTAGCGCACCTAGGATCAAAAACATT.

Ten or more counts support this clone. Read sequence stops 3 residues before the CDR3 end, and the germline J gene provides the missing end. The chain joins TRBV19 to TRBJ2-2; 13 bases agree with TRBD2. After removal of 2 bases from V and 6 bases from J, the junction contained 6 bases not matched to a gene. Germline V CDR1 and CDR2: LNHDA, SQIVND (reference sequence). The CDR3 loop spans 17 amino acids. CDR3 amino acids: CASSITSGRAWSGELFF. CDR3 DNA (partial): TGTGCCAGTAGTATAACTAGCGGGAGGGCATGGTCCGGGGAG.

In its sample, this clone was seen many times. Read sequence stops 3 residues before the CDR3 end, and the germline J gene provides the missing end. The chain couples TRBV30 to TRBJ2-7, with 10 bases matching TRBD1. Unmatched junction bases numbered 5, after V lost 4 bases and J lost 5 bases. This CDR3 has 13 amino acids. Germline V gene lookup returns CDR1 GTSNPN and CDR2 SVGIG (reference sequence). The DNA read from the CDR3 is TGTGCCTGGACCGCCGGGACAGGGGACGAG. Translation gives CAWTAGTGDE. The entire CDR3 protein reads CAWTAGTGDEQYF.

The part of the CDR3 DNA that was read is TGTGCCAGCAGTCCCGGTTACGAG. Its translation is CASSPGYE. The entire CDR3 is CASSPGYEQYF. The rearrangement uses TRBV27 and TRBJ2-7; D is unclear. The read comes to an end 3 residues before the CDR3 does, leaving the germline J gene to fill in the end. The V end lost 5 bases, the J end lost 4 bases, and 6 bases lay between the germline ends. CDR3 length: 11 amino acids. Germline CDR1 and CDR2: MNHEY and SMNVEV (reference sequence).